This T cell receptor (beta chain) was sequenced for a study of T-cell reconstitution after alpha-beta-depleted transplantation in children. Both ends counted, the CDR3 spans 14 residues. Germline assignment: CDR1 SGDLS and CDR2 YYNGEE. Unique molecular identifiers were incorporated into the prepared TCRbeta library. TCRdb re-called the PCR reads with MiXCR, one entry per CDR3 protein. The sample lists tens of thousands of distinct CDR3 sequences, about 10% occurring once. About this clonotype: It is unclear where the CDR3 begins or ends on the DNA, so no DNA is shown, and the CDR3 is as TCRdb lists it.

The starting material was PBMCs, mostly from graft donor cells, obtained 60 days after TCRalphabeta/CD19-depleted stem cell transplant. The TCR was taken from a male patient between 2 and 15 years old who had a stem cell transplant for chronic granulomatous disease, so the T cells may come from the graft donor. The J gene is TRBJ2-7, the V gene TRBV9; the table's TRBD1 call for D was not verified on the DNA. The CDR3 loop reads CASSVGQGIYEQSF.